A selection of T cell receptor beta chains follows, all from one sample in a study of a mutant IDH1 vaccine in newly diagnosed glioma. These receptors are not linked to any known antigen. The method was immunoSEQ multiplex PCR; TCRdb's version includes in-frame clones alone and lacks a portion of them. The sample includes over 45,000 clones, 85% to 95% of them seen just once. The material was PBMCs, obtained from a glioma patient whose treatment included an IDH1 peptide vaccine. The source of these receptors is a man aged 50 to 59 with glioma. Both conserved end residues are part of each CDR3. Each record gives: V gene, clone size, D gene, J gene, CDR3 protein, CDR3 DNA. The D gene is left open where the match is weak. Only part of the rows carry a size: once, few, many, or a class if the clone is expanded.

TRBV2	.	.	TRBJ2-1	CASSKRHSSYNEQFF	TGTGCCAGCAGTAAGCGGCATAGCTCCTACAATGAGCAGTTCTTC
TRBV18	.	TRBD2	TRBJ2-7	CASSPWLAGGQTPSSYEQYF	TGTGCCAGCTCACCTTGGCTAGCGGGAGGCCAAACACCCAGCTCCTACGAGCAGTACTTC
TRBV5-1	.	.	TRBJ2-7	CASSHFRDVPYEQYF	TGCGCCAGCAGTCATTTCCGGGACGTCCCCTACGAGCAGTACTTC
TRBV28	.	.	TRBJ2-7	CASSSTAGGRITYEQYF	TGTGCCAGCAGCTCGACGGCGGGTGGCAGGATAACCTACGAGCAGTACTTC
TRBV11-3	.	TRBD1	TRBJ2-7	CASSSRSGQLSPAYEQYF	TGTGCCAGCAGCTCCCGGTCGGGACAGCTGTCACCGGCCTACGAGCAGTACTTC
TRBV7-7	.	TRBD1	TRBJ2-7	CASSYAGGFEQYF	TGTGCTAGCAGCTACGCAGGGGGCTTCGAGCAGTACTTC
TRBV28	.	.	TRBJ2-7	CASSLSGPYEQYF	TGTGCCAGCAGTTTGAGCGGCCCCTACGAGCAGTACTTC
TRBV4-1	.	.	TRBJ1-1	CASSQETGMNTEAFF	TGCGCCAGCAGCCAAGAGACGGGGATGAACACTGAAGCTTTCTTT
TRBV19	.	TRBD1	TRBJ1-4	CASRNSGTGLWEKLFF	TGTGCCAGCCGCAATTCCGGGACAGGGTTGTGGGAAAAACTGTTTTTT
TRBV20-1	.	.	TRBJ2-3	CSASRTDTQYF	TGCAGTGCTAGCCGCACAGATACGCAGTATTTT
TRBV6-1	.	.	TRBJ2-3	CAGREADTQYF	TGTGCCGGGCGAGAGGCAGATACGCAGTATTTT
TRBV9	.	.	TRBJ2-2	CASSAGAGELFF	TGTGCCAGCAGCGCCGGGGCCGGGGAGCTGTTTTTT
TRBV6-6	.	.	TRBJ1-3	CASSPQGTSGNTIYF	TGTGCCAGCAGTCCACAGGGTACCTCTGGAAACACCATATATTTT
TRBV19	once	TRBD1	TRBJ1-5	CASRTTGGGQPQHF	TGTGCCAGTAGGACCACAGGGGGCGGTCAGCCCCAGCATTTT
TRBV10-3	.	.	TRBJ1-1	CAISGGSRAFF	TGTGCCATCAGTGGGGGATCGCGGGCTTTCTTT
TRBV19	once	TRBD2	TRBJ2-7	CASTGGRGSVEQYF	TGTGCCAGTACCGGCGGGAGGGGTTCCGTGGAGCAGTACTTC
TRBV18	.	.	TRBJ1-1	CASSPSSTSTEAFF	TGTGCCAGCTCACCGTCCAGTACTAGCACTGAAGCTTTCTTT
TRBV5-1	.	.	TRBJ1-2	CASSSSGRYGYTF	TGCGCCAGCAGCAGTTCAGGGCGTTATGGCTACACCTTC
TRBV11-2	.	.	TRBJ2-7	CASSSGTLYEQYF	TGTGCCAGCAGCTCCGGGACACTATACGAGCAGTACTTC
TRBV19	.	TRBD2	TRBJ2-1	CASSITSGGFNEQFF	TGTGCCAGTAGCATAACTAGCGGGGGGTTCAATGAGCAGTTCTTC
TRBV28	.	.	TRBJ2-3	CASSLIPRRSTDTQYF	TGTGCCAGCAGTTTAATCCCCAGGCGGTCCACAGATACGCAGTATTTT
TRBV21-1	.	.	TRBJ1-2	CASSKSSRGDHYGYTF	TGTGCCAGCAGCAAATCGTCCAGGGGGGATCACTATGGCTACACCTTC
TRBV11-3	.	.	TRBJ2-7	CASSSGPSYEQYF	TGTGCCAGCAGCTCGGGGCCCTCCTACGAGCAGTACTTC
TRBV9	.	.	TRBJ1-2	CASSVGGVVDGYTF	TGTGCCAGCAGCGTAGGGGGTGTCGTCGATGGCTACACCTTC
TRBV30	.	TRBD1	TRBJ2-3	CAWNSGGSSTDTQYF	TGTGCCTGGAACTCAGGGGGCTCTAGCACAGATACGCAGTATTTT
TRBV5-1	.	TRBD1	TRBJ2-2	CASSPTGGPGELFF	TGCGCCAGCAGCCCAACAGGGGGGCCCGGGGAGCTGTTTTTT
TRBV30	few	.	TRBJ1-1	CAWIRTAGLSAFF	TGTGCCTGGATCCGAACTGCGGGACTGTCAGCTTTCTTT
TRBV5-1	.	.	TRBJ2-2	CASSLNILGTGELFF	TGCGCCAGCAGCTTGAATATCCTGGGCACCGGGGAGCTGTTTTTT
TRBV4-1	.	.	TRBJ2-5	CASSPRGEETQYF	TGCGCCAGCAGCCCTCGAGGGGAAGAGACCCAGTACTTC
TRBV28	once	TRBD1	TRBJ2-7	CASSFGTASYEQYF	TGTGCCAGCAGTTTCGGGACAGCCAGTTACGAGCAGTACTTC
TRBV5-1	.	.	TRBJ2-2	CASSPSRRESGELFF	TGCGCCAGCAGCCCTAGCCGTCGGGAATCCGGGGAGCTGTTTTTT